The clone carrying this T cell receptor (beta chain) has only a few counts. Antigen specificity is unknown. This sample is part of a study of T cell repertoires in cytomegalovirus infection. TCRdb reprocessed the reads via MiXCR and lists one record per CDR3 protein. The top ten clones hold about 41% of a sample with approximately 470,000 distinct CDR3 sequences, more than 40% of them seen once. The V and J ends lost 4 bases and 2 bases respectively, with 11 bases between them. There are 14 residues in the CDR3. CDR1 MNHNY and CDR2 SVGAGI come from the germline V gene (reference sequence). The receptor was derived from a human donor in good health (CMV status not recorded). Some clones in this sample may be carry-over from other donors' samples. Sequenced material: cultured PBMCs, taken from culture after CMV antigen stimulation. The V gene is TRBV6-6, the J gene TRBJ1-2; no definite D call. The DNA of the CDR3 is TGTGCCAGCAGTTTCCGGCAGCTCAACTATGGCTACACCTTC. Its translation is CASSFRQLNYGYTF.